Below, one T cell receptor beta chain is given with its context. V lost 11 bases and J lost 3; bases outside the gene matches: 7. Looked up from germline, CDR1 is LGHDT and CDR2 is YNNKEL (reference sequence). The CDR3 loop spans 13 amino acids. In the original workflow: Researchers report that nucleated cell counts were estimated from reference gene primer amplification. This table comes from immunoSEQ multiplex PCR, and its TCRdb copy is limited to in-frame clones, with some not included. The V and J calls and clone size come from that table; D and trimming were worked out from the DNA. The sample has over 13,000 clones, less than 95% seen once. The data were obtained in a study of blood T cell repertoires in COVID-19. Study information: COVID-19 samples collected from the United States, Italy and Spain covered acute and convalescent phases. From T cells, B-cell-depleted T cells, or PBMCs came the material, which was cDNA or gDNA.

The chain couples TRBV3-1 (or the pseudogene TRBV3-2) to TRBJ2-1; 7 bases line up with TRBD2. The receptor's source is a human donor in a cohort sampled during active COVID-19. The source material was peripheral blood. The CDR3 here is CALGRGNYNEQFF. CDR3 nucleotides: TGTGCCTTGGGGCGGGGGAACTACAATGAGCAGTTCTTC.